This record covers a single T cell receptor (beta chain). This record belongs to a study of blood T cell repertoires in COVID-19. At the level of the study: Whether acute or convalescent, the COVID-19 samples came from the United States, Italy and Spain. T cells, B-cell-depleted T cells, or PBMCs supplied cDNA or gDNA.

Seattle cases were enrolled at active infection and followed longitudinally. Between the trimmed V and J ends, which lost 5 bases and 1 base, there was a span of 14 bases. Germline loops: CDR1 LNHDA, CDR2 SQIVND (reference sequence). This CDR3 region has 15 residues. Study processing details: Using reference gene primer amplification, nucleated cell counts were estimated. Sequenced by immunoSEQ multiplex PCR; TCRdb stores in-frame clones only, minus some. V and J calls and clone size are given by that table; D and trimming were obtained from the DNA. This table holds about 110,000 clones, approximately 85% found once.

This TCR was recovered from a woman aged 55 to 70 with COVID-19, enrolled during active disease. V is TRBV19 and J is TRBJ1-1; no clear D gene. Sequencing used peripheral blood. CDR3 loop: CASSFGDGRNTEAFF. Here the CDR3 DNA reads TGTGCCAGTAGTTTCGGAGACGGGAGGAACACTGAAGCTTTCTTT.